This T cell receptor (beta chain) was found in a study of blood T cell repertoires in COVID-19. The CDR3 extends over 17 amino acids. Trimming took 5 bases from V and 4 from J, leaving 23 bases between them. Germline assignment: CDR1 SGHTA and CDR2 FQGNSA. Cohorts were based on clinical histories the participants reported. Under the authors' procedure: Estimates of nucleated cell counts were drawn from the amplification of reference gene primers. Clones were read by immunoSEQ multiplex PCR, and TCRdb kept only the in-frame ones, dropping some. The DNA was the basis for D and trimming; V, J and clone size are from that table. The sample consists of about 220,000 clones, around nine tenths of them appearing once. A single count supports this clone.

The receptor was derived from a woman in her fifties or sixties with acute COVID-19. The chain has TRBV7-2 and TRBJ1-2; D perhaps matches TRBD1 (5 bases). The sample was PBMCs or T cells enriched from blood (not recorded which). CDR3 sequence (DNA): TGTGCCAGCAGCATAGAGGGGACTCGGGGCGGTGTCTATGGCTACACCTTC. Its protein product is CASSIEGTRGGVYGYTF.